One and the same sample provided the 4 T cell receptor beta chains below, sequenced in a study of blood T cell repertoires in COVID-19. Only in-frame clones appear in the TCRdb table, and some are missing; sequencing was by immunoSEQ multiplex PCR. The table includes roughly 150,000 clones, about 87% detected once. Sequencing was carried out using peripheral blood. These receptors were taken from a human donor in a cohort sampled during active COVID-19.

The CDR3 is CASSEGTGAYGYTF. The CDR3 DNA reads TGTGCCAGCAGTGAAGGGACAGGGGCCTATGGCTACACCTTC. The genes are TRBV2 and TRBJ1-2; 9 bases are a match to TRBD1. The CDR3 is made up of 14 amino acids. The V segment lost 1 base and the J segment 4 bases; nucleotides outside the gene matches: 1. The germline gives CDR1 SNHLY, CDR2 FYNNEI.

The V and J genes are TRBV4-2 and TRBJ2-3, with TRBD2 matching 11 bases. The CDR3 spans 16 residues. Trimming removed 6 bases from V and 2 bases from J; junction bases left unmatched: 7. Looked up from germline, CDR1 is LGHNA and CDR2 is YNFKEQ. This CDR3 reads CASSLASGGFTDTQYF. For the CDR3, the DNA is TGTGCCAGCAGTCTTGCTAGCGGGGGGTTCACAGATACGCAGTATTTT.

The CDR3 coding sequence is TGTGCCAGCCAGGGACAGGGGCCCTATGGCTACACCTTC. Protein: CASQGQGPYGYTF. The chain uses TRBV9 and TRBJ1-2; 10 bases fit TRBD1. Germline V gives CDR1 SGDLS, CDR2 YYNGEE. This CDR3 has 13 residues. Germline trimming cut 7 bases from V and 4 bases from J; bases unmatched to any gene: 4.

This clone was seen just once. This chain links TRBV4-3 with TRBJ1-1; D uncertain. The CDR3 contains 12 residues. From germline, CDR1 is LGHNA and CDR2 YSLEER. V shed 0 bases and J shed 7 bases, with 6 bases lying between them. For the CDR3, the DNA is TGCGCCAGCAGCCAAGACGGCGGTGAAGCTTTCTTT. Its translation: CASSQDGGEAFF.